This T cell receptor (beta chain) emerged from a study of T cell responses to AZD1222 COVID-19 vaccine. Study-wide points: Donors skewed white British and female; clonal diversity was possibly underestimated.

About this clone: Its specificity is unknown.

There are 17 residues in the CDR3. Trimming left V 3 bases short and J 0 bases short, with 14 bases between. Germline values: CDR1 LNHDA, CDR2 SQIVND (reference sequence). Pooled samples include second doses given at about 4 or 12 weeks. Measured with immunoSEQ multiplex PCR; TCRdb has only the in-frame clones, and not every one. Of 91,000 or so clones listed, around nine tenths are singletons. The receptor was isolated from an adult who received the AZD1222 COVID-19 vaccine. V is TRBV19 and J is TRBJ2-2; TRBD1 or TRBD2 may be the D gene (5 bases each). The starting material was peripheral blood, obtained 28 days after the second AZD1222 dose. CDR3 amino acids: CASSIRRGASNTGELFF. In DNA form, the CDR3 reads TGTGCCAGTAGTATTCGTAGAGGGGCTTCGAACACCGGGGAGCTGTTTTTT.